Listed below are T cell receptor beta chains from one sample, sequenced in a study of OX40 agonist ivuxolimab in advanced cancers. Repertoires were generated with immunoSEQ multiplex PCR, while TCRdb's copy carries only in-frame clones and drops some. In the table there are some 45,000 clones, roughly 80% of which are singletons. Sequenced material: CD4+ or CD8+ T cells sorted from blood, taken in a trial of the OX40 agonist ivuxolimab. These receptors originate from an adult with an advanced solid tumor such as melanoma, head and neck, liver or kidney cancer. CDR3s include the opening cysteine and the closing phenylalanine or tryptophan. The D gene is left open where the match is weak. Only some rows state a clone size, as once, few, many or a class for expanded clones.

clone size	V gene	J gene	D gene	CDR3 length	CDR3 protein	CDR3 DNA
few	TRBV18	TRBJ2-7	.	14	CASSNAGVLYEQYF	TGTGCCAGCTCAAACGCCGGGGTCCTTTACGAGCAGTACTTC
.	TRBV6-1	TRBJ1-1	.	14	CASNTFFWNTEAFF	TGTGCCAGCAACACATTTTTCTGGAACACTGAAGCTTTCTTT
few	TRBV7-9	TRBJ2-3	.	14	CASSLVSGADTQYF	TGTGCCAGCAGCTTAGTTTCGGGGGCTGATACGCAGTATTTT
.	TRBV6-1	TRBJ2-7	TRBD1	13	CASTRTGGYEQYF	TGTGCCAGCACTAGGACAGGAGGCTACGAGCAGTACTTC
.	TRBV20-1	TRBJ2-7	.	11	CGLRLRNEQYF	TGCGGGCTACGCCTTCGGAACGAGCAGTACTTC
few	TRBV19	TRBJ2-3	.	13	CASSIWAESEQYF	TGTGCCAGTAGTATCTGGGCAGAGAGTGAGCAGTATTTT
.	TRBV2	TRBJ1-2	.	12	CASSGDIVGYTF	TGTGCCAGCAGTGGCGACATCGTCGGCTACACCTTC
.	TRBV19	TRBJ1-1	.	12	CASSTRSTEAFF	TGTGCCAGTAGTACCAGGAGCACTGAAGCTTTCTTT
.	TRBV5-5	TRBJ2-5	.	16	CASSSAADQHQETQYF	TGTGCCAGCTCCTCCGCGGCGGACCAACACCAAGAGACCCAGTACTTC
.	TRBV9	TRBJ2-2	TRBD2	15	CASSVGLENTGELFF	TGTGCCAGCAGCGTGGGACTAGAGAACACCGGGGAGCTGTTTTTT
.	TRBV6-1	TRBJ2-2	TRBD2	14	CASTSGENTGELFF	TGTGCCAGCACTAGCGGGGAAAACACCGGGGAGCTGTTTTTT
.	TRBV4-1	TRBJ2-3	.	18	CASSHTAGGLVMADTQYF	TGCGCCAGCAGCCACACCGCAGGGGGACTAGTCATGGCAGATACGCAGTATTTT
.	TRBV14	TRBJ1-1	TRBD1	18	CASSQDWGQGAGWTEAFF	TGTGCCAGCAGCCAAGATTGGGGACAGGGGGCTGGATGGACTGAAGCTTTCTTT
.	TRBV19	TRBJ2-1	TRBD2	15	CASSVLRTSGSEQFF	TGTGCCAGTAGTGTCCTACGGACTAGCGGGAGTGAGCAGTTCTTC
.	TRBV30	TRBJ2-1	TRBD1	20	CARDRGKGGPSSGRNNEQFF	TGTGCTAGGGACAGGGGGAAAGGGGGCCCGAGCAGCGGGAGGAACAATGAGCAGTTCTTC
.	TRBV27	TRBJ1-5	.	13	CASSLSWGQPQHF	TGTGCCAGCAGTTTATCCTGGGGGCAGCCCCAGCATTTT
.	TRBV2	TRBJ2-4	.	12	CASSERENIQYF	TGTGCCAGCAGTGAGAGGGAAAACATTCAGTACTTC
.	TRBV7-8	TRBJ1-6	.	13	CASSEGVSSPLHF	TGTGCCAGCAGTGAGGGTGTTTCTTCACCCCTCCACTTT
once	TRBV18	TRBJ1-2	.	13	CASSPTANYGYTF	TGTGCCAGCTCACCTACAGCTAACTATGGCTACACCTTC
.	TRBV28	TRBJ2-3	TRBD2	15	CASSSAGDSTDTQYF	TGTGCCAGCAGTTCAGCGGGAGATAGCACAGATACGCAGTATTTT
.	TRBV10-1	TRBJ2-1	.	16	CASSESYGSPYNEQFF	TGCGCCAGCAGTGAGTCTTACGGGAGCCCCTACAATGAGCAGTTCTTC
.	TRBV21-1	TRBJ1-1	.	15	CASSKRLGTDTEAFF	TGTGCCAGCAGCAAAAGGCTCGGAACCGACACTGAAGCTTTCTTT
.	TRBV28	TRBJ1-5	.	16	CASSSAREQINQPQHF	TGTGCCAGCAGCTCTGCCCGAGAACAGATCAATCAGCCCCAGCATTTT
.	TRBV5-4	TRBJ1-1	TRBD1	17	CASSTGTGDLLNTEAFF	TGTGCCAGCAGCACCGGTACAGGGGACCTTCTGAACACTGAAGCTTTCTTT
.	TRBV5-1	TRBJ1-1	.	14	CASSLAVTLSEAFF	TGCGCCAGCAGCTTGGCCGTCACACTCTCGGAAGCTTTCTTT
few	TRBV5-1	TRBJ1-1	.	14	CASSLVGRGTEAFF	TGCGCCAGCAGCTTGGTGGGGCGAGGTACTGAAGCTTTCTTT
.	TRBV30	TRBJ1-3	.	16	CAWSVWKGGFLNTIYF	TGTGCCTGGAGTGTGTGGAAGGGGGGATTTCTAAACACCATATATTTT
.	TRBV5-6	TRBJ2-2	.	13	CASSWREVGELFF	TGTGCCAGCAGCTGGCGTGAGGTGGGGGAGCTGTTTTTT
.	TRBV5-1	TRBJ1-4	TRBD1	14	CASSQDREGEKLFF	TGCGCCAGCAGCCAGGACAGGGAGGGGGAAAAACTGTTTTTT
.	TRBV6-6	TRBJ2-2	.	12	CASQRSAGELFF	TGTGCCAGCCAGAGATCGGCCGGAGAGCTGTTTTTT
.	TRBV7-9	TRBJ2-2	.	17	CASSLARDSGNTGELFF	TGTGCCAGCAGCTTAGCGCGGGATAGCGGAAACACCGGGGAGCTGTTTTTT
.	TRBV6-6	TRBJ2-3	.	12	CASRSQGITQYF	TGTGCCAGCAGATCACAGGGCATTACGCAGTATTTT
few	TRBV7-2	TRBJ2-2	.	15	CASSSLPLNTGELFF	TGTGCCAGCAGCTCCCTCCCTTTGAACACCGGGGAGCTGTTTTTT
.	TRBV7-9	TRBJ1-2	.	14	CASSFVEGTYGYTF	TGTGCCAGCAGCTTCGTTGAGGGCACCTATGGCTACACCTTC
.	TRBV28	TRBJ1-2	TRBD1	15	CASSQGGQGNYGYTF	TGTGCCAGCAGCCAAGGGGGACAGGGAAACTATGGCTACACCTTC
few	TRBV28	TRBJ1-5	TRBD1	15	CASSNPDRLNQPQHF	TGTGCCAGCAGCAACCCGGACAGGCTTAATCAGCCCCAGCATTTT
once	TRBV4-3	TRBJ2-6	.	17	CASSQGAAHSGANVLTF	TGCGCCAGCAGCCAAGGGGCAGCACACTCTGGGGCCAACGTCCTGACTTTC
.	TRBV5-1	TRBJ2-3	TRBD2	15	CASSLELAEVATQYF	TGCGCCAGCAGCTTGGAACTAGCGGAGGTAGCTACGCAGTATTTT
.	TRBV6-4	TRBJ1-6	.	13	CASSDQRDSPLHF	TGTGCCAGCAGTGACCAGCGTGATTCACCCCTCCACTTT
.	TRBV29-1	TRBJ2-7	.	12	CSAGVPPGEQYF	TGCAGCGCCGGTGTACCTCCGGGGGAGCAGTACTTC
.	TRBV2	TRBJ2-1	TRBD2	13	CASSSTSGRGQFF	TGTGCCAGCAGTTCGACTAGCGGCCGTGGGCAGTTCTTC